Presented here are 9 T cell receptor beta chains from one specimen sequenced in a study of cytomegalovirus exposure and HLA in healthy donors. The method was immunoSEQ multiplex PCR; TCRdb's version includes in-frame clones alone and lacks a portion of them. The repertoire holds roughly 150,000 clones, with around 90% as singletons. Input material: PBMCs. Every receptor here comes from a man between 18 and 35 years old in good health and CMV-seropositive.

The chain links TRBV14 to TRBJ1-1; perhaps TRBD1 as D (6 bases). Between the trimmed V and J ends, which lost 1 base and 7 bases, there was a span of 13 bases. This CDR3 region has 14 residues. Germline V gene data show CDR1 as SGHDN and CDR2 as FVKESK. This chain's CDR3 is CASSQVRGRGEAFF. The CDR3 DNA follows: TGTGCCAGCAGCCAAGTCAGGGGCCGCGGTGAAGCTTTCTTT. The full variable domain, its missing parts supplied by reference TRBV14 and TRBJ1-1, is EAGVTQFPSHSVIEKGQTVTLRCDPISGHDNLYWYRRVMGKEIKFLLHFVKESKQDESGMPNNRFLAERTGGTYSTLKVQPAELEDSGVYFCASSQVRGRGEAFFGQGTRLTVV.

The genes are TRBV9 and TRBJ1-2, with D tentatively TRBD1 (6 bases). Germline CDR1 is SGDLS and CDR2 is YYNGEE. The V gene lost 6 bases and the J gene lost 3 bases, with 12 bases spanning the gap. The CDR3 is 13 amino acids. As DNA, the CDR3 is TGTGCCAGCACCCCGGACAGCCACTATGGCTACACCTTC. Translation gives CASTPDSHYGYTF.

The chain employs TRBV29-1 and TRBJ2-2; TRBD2 matches 10 bases. J lost 1 base, V lost 1 base, and 6 bases had no gene match. Germline values: CDR1 SQVTM, CDR2 ANQGSEA. There are 17 residues in the CDR3. CDR3 protein: CSVEGVWTSGNTGELFF. CDR3 nucleotide sequence: TGCAGCGTTGAAGGGGTTTGGACTAGCGGGAACACCGGGGAGCTGTTTTTT.

The chain links TRBV18 to TRBJ2-2, with D unclear. Germline loops: CDR1 KGHSH, CDR2 LQKENI. Trimming cost V 3 bases and J 3 bases, with 5 bases left between them. CDR3 length: 13 amino acids. For the CDR3, the DNA is TGTGCCAGCTCACCGATAGACACCGGGGAGCTGTTTTTT. Translated, it gives CASSPIDTGELFF.

This clone came up a few times. This chain links TRBV7-8 with TRBJ1-2, with D maybe TRBD1 (6 bases). The germline CDR1 and CDR2 sequences are SGHVS and FQNEAQ. Between the trimmed V and J ends, which lost 1 base and 7 bases, there was a span of 13 bases. The CDR3 sequence is 14 residues long. The CDR3 loop reads CASSLEGVSTGYTF. CDR3 in DNA: TGTGCCAGCAGCTTAGAGGGGGTTTCCACTGGCTACACCTTC.

This clone is a singleton in its sample. This chain uses TRBV27 with TRBJ2-3, with a tentative D call TRBD1 (5 bases). The germline CDR1 and CDR2 sequences are MNHEY and SMNVEV (reference sequence). The CDR3 contains 13 residues. V gave up 6 bases and J gave up 9 bases, with 16 bases separating them. CDR3 sequence: CASRGLLGVTQYF. The CDR3 nucleotides are TGTGCCAGCAGGGGGCTCCTCGGTGTCACGCAGTATTTT.

The table lists this clone with a count of one. J is TRBJ2-2 and V is TRBV6-1; 10 nucleotides agree with TRBD2. This CDR3 is 15 amino acids long. V was pared by 6 bases and J by 2 bases, with 3 bases of the junction left unmatched. Germline assignment: CDR1 MNHNS and CDR2 SASEGT. For the CDR3, the DNA is TGTGCCAGCAGAGGACTAGCGGAAAACACCGGGGAGCTGTTTTTT. Translating it yields CASRGLAENTGELFF.

The chain is built from TRBV7-8 and TRBJ2-3, with D unresolved. Germline CDR1 and CDR2: SGHVS and FQNEAQ. Trimming left V 5 bases short and J 2 bases short, with 14 bases between. This CDR3 has 15 amino acids. The CDR3, as DNA: TGTGCCAGCAGCCCGGTCCGGTGGTCCACAGATACGCAGTATTTT. Translation: CASSPVRWSTDTQYF. Full variable domain (remainder filled in from reference TRBV7-8 and TRBJ2-3): GAGVSQSPRYKVAKRGQDVALRCDPISGHVSLFWYQQALGQGPEFLTYFQNEAQLDKSGLPSDRFFAERPEGSVSTLKIQRTQQEDSAVYLCASSPVRWSTDTQYFGPGTRLTVL.

The chain has TRBV7-9 and TRBJ1-4; tentative D call: TRBD1 (5 bases). V dropped 1 base and J dropped 4 bases, with 10 bases sitting between them. Germline CDR1 and CDR2: SEHNR and FQNEAQ (reference sequence). There are 15 residues in the CDR3. CDR3 nucleotides: TGTGCCAGCAGCTTAGGGGGAAGGGGTAATGAAAAACTGTTTTTT. As protein: CASSLGGRGNEKLFF. Full variable domain (rest looked up from reference TRBV7-9 and TRBJ1-4): DTGVSQNPRHKITKRGQNVTFRCDPISEHNRLYWYRQTLGQGPEFLTYFQNEAQLEKSRLLSDRFSAERPKGSFSTLEIQRTEQGDSAMYLCASSLGGRGNEKLFFGSGTQLSVL.